One sample yielded the 10 T cell receptor beta chains listed below, sequenced in a study of blood T cell repertoires in COVID-19. Sequenced by immunoSEQ multiplex PCR; TCRdb stores in-frame clones only, minus some. The sample has 300,000 to 350,000 clones, 90% seen once. Source material: peripheral blood. The receptors stem from a woman in her 30s with COVID-19, enrolled during active disease.

V usage is TRBV9 and J usage is TRBJ1-4; maybe TRBD1 (5 bases). The germline CDR1 and CDR2 sequences are SGDLS and YYNGEE. V lost 4 bases and J lost 3, with 10 bases in between. The CDR3 consists of 14 residues. CDR3 protein: CASSLGGANEKLFF. CDR3 sequence (DNA): TGTGCCAGCAGCCTGGGGGGGGCTAATGAAAAACTGTTTTTT.

This chain links TRBV7-9 with TRBJ2-3; D not resolved. V lost 1 base to trimming and J lost 4 bases, with 6 bases between them. The CDR3 covers 13 residues. The germline V gene has CDR1 SEHNR and CDR2 FQNEAQ (reference sequence). CDR3 DNA: TGTGCCAGCAGCTTAGAAGCCCCAGATACGCAGTATTTT. It specifies CASSLEAPDTQYF.

This clone was detected a few times. The rearrangement joins TRBV2 to TRBJ2-2, with 7 positions matching TRBD1. Germline V gene lookup returns CDR1 SNHLY and CDR2 FYNNEI. The CDR3 extends over 15 amino acids. Trimming at V came to 5 bases and at J to 7 bases, leaving 10 bases not matched to a gene. This CDR3 reads CASSRVTGRIGELFF. The CDR3 DNA follows: TGTGCCAGCAGTAGGGTGACAGGGAGAATCGGGGAGCTGTTTTTT.

This sequence joins TRBV4-2 and TRBJ2-2, with 9 nucleotides matching TRBD1. V trimming: 2 bases; J trimming: 3 bases; junction bases outside the gene matches: 1. The CDR3 covers 15 residues. Germline CDR1 and CDR2: LGHNA and YNFKEQ. In DNA form, the CDR3 reads TGTGCCAGCAGCCAACGGGACAGGGACACCGGGGAGCTGTTTTTT. This translates into CASSQRDRDTGELFF.

The rearrangement joins TRBV6-5 to TRBJ2-2; 8 nucleotides agree with TRBD1. CDR1 is MNHEY and CDR2 is SVGAGI in the germline V gene. J gave up 2 bases and V 10 bases, and 6 bases lay outside the gene matches. This CDR3 has 14 amino acids. The CDR3 protein is CATIGQGNTGELFF. The CDR3 bases are TGTGCCACCATAGGACAGGGAAACACCGGGGAGCTGTTTTTT.

This rearrangement joins TRBV2 to TRBJ1-2; a possible D gene is TRBD1 (5 bases). The V gene's germline CDR1 is SNHLY and CDR2 FYNNEI. This CDR3 spans 12 amino acids. V dropped 7 bases and J dropped 3 bases, with 9 bases sitting between them. CDR3 DNA sequence: TGTGCCAGCAATGGGGCGGACTATGGCTACACCTTC. Translated: CASNGADYGYTF.

The chain couples TRBV18 to TRBJ2-5, with TRBD1 matching 8 bases. CDR3 size: 12 residues. The germline V gene has CDR1 KGHSH and CDR2 LQKENI. The junction had 2 bases not matched to a gene; V was cut back by 6 bases and J by 5 bases. The DNA of the CDR3 is TGTGCCAGCTCCCGACAGGGGGAGACCCAGTACTTC. Translation gives CASSRQGETQYF. Full variable domain (missing parts from reference TRBV18 and TRBJ2-5): NAGVMQNPRHLVRRRGQEARLRCSPMKGHSHVYWYRQLPEEGLKFMVYLQKENIIDESGMPKERFSAEFPKEGPSILRIQQVVRGDSAAYFCASSRQGETQYFGPGTRLLVL.

The J gene is TRBJ2-5, the V gene TRBV30, with D possibly matching TRBD1 (6 bases). V was cut by 2 bases and J by 5 bases, with 12 bases left in between. The CDR3 is 13 residues long. CDR1 is GTSNPN, CDR2 SVGIG, per germline (reference sequence). CDR3 in DNA: TGTGCCTGGAGTCAAGGGGGAATGGAGACCCAGTACTTC. Residues: CAWSQGGMETQYF.

J is TRBJ2-1 and V is TRBV30; maybe TRBD2 (6 bases). CDR1 is GTSNPN, CDR2 SVGIG, per germline (reference sequence). With 4 bases removed from V and 7 bases from J, the gap between germline ends came to 11 bases. This CDR3 region has 12 residues. As DNA, the CDR3 is TGTGCCTGGACGGAGGGAACGAATGAGCAGTTCTTC. Its translation: CAWTEGTNEQFF.

The V and J genes are TRBV5-1 and TRBJ1-6; TRBD1 aligns across 7 bases. The CDR3 runs to 18 residues. J gave up 10 bases and V 0 bases, and 16 bases lay outside the gene matches. Per germline, CDR1 SGHRS and CDR2 YFSETQ. The CDR3 DNA reads as TGCGCCAGCAGCTTGGGGACAGGAGACGGGGCCCGGTCATCACCCCTCCACTTT. Translated: CASSLGTGDGARSSPLHF.